This passage covers 3 T cell receptor beta chains from one sample sequenced in a study of blood T cells in healthy people across ages. Then a second PCR, running roughly 7 to 12 cycles, was carried out with a sample-barcoded 5' primer and a J-beta primer mix. Via MiXCR, TCRdb re-called the 5' RACE reads, giving one row per CDR3 protein. Of 2 million or so distinct CDR3 sequences detected, roughly 52% appear once; the ten largest clones hold roughly 2.1%. Sequences were obtained from blood. The receptor set was obtained from a woman aged 40 to 55 in good health.

This clonotype was counted between two and nine times. This rearrangement joins TRBV6-5 to TRBJ2-5, with TRBD1 matching over 9 bases. V gave up 10 bases and J gave up 11 bases; unmatched junction bases: 20. In germline, CDR1 is MNHEY, CDR2 SVGAGI. The CDR3 runs 15 residues. The CDR3 coding sequence is TGTGCCACCAGAGGGACAGGGCTCACTTACAATGAGCAGTACTTC. This translates into CATRGTGLTYNEQYF.

This clonotype was detected only a few times. The CDR3 bases are TGTGCCAGCAGTTTTTATCCCAGGGGGTCTCAGAAGAGCTTCACAGATACGCAGTATTTT. It codes for CASSFYPRGSQKSFTDTQYF. The chain employs TRBV27 and TRBJ2-3, with 7 bases identical to TRBD1. Germline CDR1 and CDR2: MNHEY and SMNVEV (reference sequence). The CDR3 loop spans 20 amino acids. Germline trimming cut 3 bases from V and 2 bases from J; bases unmatched to any gene: 20.

The chain is built from TRBV4-3 and TRBJ2-7, with TRBD2 as a possible D gene (5 bases). Trimming shortened V by 4 bases and J by 4 bases, and 20 bases separated the two germline ends. This CDR3 is 16 amino acids long. Germline CDR1 LGHNA, CDR2 YSLEER. For the CDR3, the DNA is TGCGCCAGCAGCCCCAGCGCGAGCGAGGGAGAGTACGAGCAGTACTTC. Translating gives CASSPSASEGEYEQYF.